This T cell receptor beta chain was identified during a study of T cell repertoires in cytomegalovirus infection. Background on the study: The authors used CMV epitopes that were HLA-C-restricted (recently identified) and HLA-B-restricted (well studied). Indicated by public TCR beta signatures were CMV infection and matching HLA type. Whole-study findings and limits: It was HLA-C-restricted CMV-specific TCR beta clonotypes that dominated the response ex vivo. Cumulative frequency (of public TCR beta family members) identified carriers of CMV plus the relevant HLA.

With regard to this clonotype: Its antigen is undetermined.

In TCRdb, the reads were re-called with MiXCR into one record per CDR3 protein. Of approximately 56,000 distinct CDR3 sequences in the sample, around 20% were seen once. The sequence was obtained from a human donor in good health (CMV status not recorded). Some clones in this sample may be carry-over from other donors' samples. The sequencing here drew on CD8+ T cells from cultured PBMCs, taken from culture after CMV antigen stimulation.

The CDR3 DNA is TGTGCCAGCATACCGGGACAAGGGTTTGGTCAGCCCCAGCATTTT. Translation: CASIPGQGFGQPQHF. The genes are TRBV7-8 and TRBJ1-5; weak D call: TRBD1 (6 bases). CDR1 and CDR2 from the germline V gene are SGHVS and FQNEAQ. V was cut by 7 bases and J by 6 bases, with 19 bases left in between. This CDR3 region has 15 residues.